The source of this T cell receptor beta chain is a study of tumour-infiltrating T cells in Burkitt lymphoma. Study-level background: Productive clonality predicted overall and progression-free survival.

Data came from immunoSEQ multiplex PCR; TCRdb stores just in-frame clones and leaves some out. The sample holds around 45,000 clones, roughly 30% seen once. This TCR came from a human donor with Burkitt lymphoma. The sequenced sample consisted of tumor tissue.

DNA of the CDR3: TGTGCCAGCGCAGCGGGGGACTATGGCTACACCTTC. It translates to CASAAGDYGYTF. The gene calls are TRBV18 and TRBJ1-2; TRBD1 is a possible D gene (5 bases). The V end was cut by 8 bases, the J end by 3 bases, with 10 bases between. This CDR3 is 12 amino acids long. In germline, CDR1 is KGHSH, CDR2 LQKENI.